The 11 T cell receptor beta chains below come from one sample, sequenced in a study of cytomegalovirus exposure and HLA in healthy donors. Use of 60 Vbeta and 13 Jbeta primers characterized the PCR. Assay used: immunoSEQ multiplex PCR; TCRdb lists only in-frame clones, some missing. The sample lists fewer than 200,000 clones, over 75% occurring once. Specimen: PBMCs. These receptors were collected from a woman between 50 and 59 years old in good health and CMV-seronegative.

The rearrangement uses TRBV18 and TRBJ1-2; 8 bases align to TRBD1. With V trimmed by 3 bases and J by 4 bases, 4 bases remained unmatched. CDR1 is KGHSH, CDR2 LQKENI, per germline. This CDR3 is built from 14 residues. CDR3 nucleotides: TGTGCCAGCTCACCGAACGACAGGGGCTATGGCTACACCTTC. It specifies CASSPNDRGYGYTF.

This chain's CDR3 is CASSRSGSLYEQYF. The DNA of the CDR3 is TGCGCCAGCAGCCGTAGCGGGAGCCTCTACGAGCAGTACTTC. The chain couples TRBV4-1 to TRBJ2-7; TRBD2 matches 9 bases. This CDR3 spans 14 amino acids. V lost 4 bases and J lost 3; bases outside the gene matches: 4. CDR1 is MGHRA and CDR2 is YSYEKL in the germline V gene.

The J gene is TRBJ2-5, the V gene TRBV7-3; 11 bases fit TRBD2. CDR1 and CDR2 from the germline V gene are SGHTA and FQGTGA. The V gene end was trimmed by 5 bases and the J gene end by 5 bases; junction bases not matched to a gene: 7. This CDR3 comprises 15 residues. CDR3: CASSPLAGGLETQYF. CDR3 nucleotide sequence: TGTGCCAGCAGCCCATTAGCGGGGGGGCTCGAGACCCAGTACTTC.

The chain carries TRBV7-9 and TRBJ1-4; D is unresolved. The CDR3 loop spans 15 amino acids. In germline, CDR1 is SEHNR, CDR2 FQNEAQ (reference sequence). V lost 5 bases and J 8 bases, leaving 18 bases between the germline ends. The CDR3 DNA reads TGTGCCAGCAGCGTGATACCCGGTGGGAGAGAAAAACTGTTTTTT. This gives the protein CASSVIPGGREKLFF.

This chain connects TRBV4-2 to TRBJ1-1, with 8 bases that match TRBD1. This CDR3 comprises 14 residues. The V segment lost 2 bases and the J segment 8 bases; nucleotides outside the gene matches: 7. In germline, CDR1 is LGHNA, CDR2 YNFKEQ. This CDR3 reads CASSQPDRGGEAFF. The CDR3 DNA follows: TGTGCCAGCAGCCAACCTGACAGGGGTGGCGAAGCTTTCTTT.

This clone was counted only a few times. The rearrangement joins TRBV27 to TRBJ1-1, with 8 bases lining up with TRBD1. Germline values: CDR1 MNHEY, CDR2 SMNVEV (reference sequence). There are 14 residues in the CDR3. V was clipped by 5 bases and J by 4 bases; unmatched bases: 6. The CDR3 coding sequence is TGTGCCAGCAGTCCTCGACAGGGGTCCACTGAAGCTTTCTTT. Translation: CASSPRQGSTEAFF.

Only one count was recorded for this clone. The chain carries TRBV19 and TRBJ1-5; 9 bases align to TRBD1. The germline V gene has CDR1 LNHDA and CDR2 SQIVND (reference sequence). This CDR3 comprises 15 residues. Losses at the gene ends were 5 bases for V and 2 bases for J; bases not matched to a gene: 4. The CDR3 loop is CASSAWTGGNQPQHF. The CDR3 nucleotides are TGTGCCAGTAGTGCTTGGACAGGGGGCAATCAGCCCCAGCATTTT.

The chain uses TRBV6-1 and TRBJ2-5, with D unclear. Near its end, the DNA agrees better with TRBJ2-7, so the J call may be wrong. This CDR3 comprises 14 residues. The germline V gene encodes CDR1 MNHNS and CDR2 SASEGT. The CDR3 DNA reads TGTGCCAGCAGTGTTCGTCCGGCCGACTACGAGCAGTACTTC. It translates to CASSVRPADYEQYF.

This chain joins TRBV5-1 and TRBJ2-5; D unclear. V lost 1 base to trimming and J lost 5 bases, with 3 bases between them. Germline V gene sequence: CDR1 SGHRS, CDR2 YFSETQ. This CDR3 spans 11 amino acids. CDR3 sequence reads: CASSLSETQYF. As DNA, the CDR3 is TGCGCCAGCAGCTTGTCTGAGACCCAGTACTTC. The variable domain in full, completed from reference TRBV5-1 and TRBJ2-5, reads KAGVTQTPRYLIKTRGQQVTLSCSPISGHRSVSWYQQTPGQGLQFLFEYFSETQRNKGNFPGRFSGRQFSNSRSEMNVSTLELGDSALYLCASSLSETQYFGPGTRLLVL.

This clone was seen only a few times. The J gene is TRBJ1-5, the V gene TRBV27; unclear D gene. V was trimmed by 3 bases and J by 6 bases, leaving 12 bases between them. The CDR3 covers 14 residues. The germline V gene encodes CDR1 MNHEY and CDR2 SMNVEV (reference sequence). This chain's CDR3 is CASSFGPAGQPQHF. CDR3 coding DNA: TGTGCCAGCAGTTTTGGACCCGCGGGTCAGCCCCAGCATTTT.

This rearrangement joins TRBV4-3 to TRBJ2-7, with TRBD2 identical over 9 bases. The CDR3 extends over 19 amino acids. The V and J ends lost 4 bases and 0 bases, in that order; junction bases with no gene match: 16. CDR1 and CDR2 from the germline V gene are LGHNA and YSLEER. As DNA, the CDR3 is TGCGCCAGCAGCCGAAATAGAAAAAGTAGCGGGGGCATCTCCTACGAGCAGTACTTC. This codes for CASSRNRKSSGGISYEQYF.